The next 10 T cell receptor beta chains were all read from a single sample in a study of early T cells in non-severe SARS-CoV-2 infection. TCRdb reanalysed the 5' RACE reads using MiXCR and keeps one entry per CDR3 protein. The sample consists of over 60,000 distinct CDR3 sequences, 8.5% to 10% of them appearing once. The material sequenced was whole blood. These receptors were taken from an adult who was a healthcare worker with PCR-confirmed SARS-CoV-2 infection or an uninfected control (not recorded which).

This chain connects TRBV6-6 to TRBJ1-4, with a weak D call TRBD1 (6 bases). CDR3 length: 15 residues. Germline CDR1 and CDR2: MNHNY and SVGAGI (reference sequence). Trimming stripped 2 bases from V and 8 bases from J, with 15 bases between. The CDR3 DNA sequence: TGTGCCAGCAGTTACGGACCGGGGGCAAGAGAAAAACTGTTTTTT. Translated: CASSYGPGAREKLFF.

The V gene is TRBV2, the J gene TRBJ2-7; 9 nucleotides align to TRBD1. There are 15 residues in the CDR3. Germline values: CDR1 SNHLY, CDR2 FYNNEI. The J segment lost 7 bases and the V segment lost 4 bases, leaving 11 bases of the junction unmatched. The CDR3, as DNA: TGTGCCAGCAGTGTGCCGGGACAGGGACGAGGAGAGCAGTACTTC. Its protein product is CASSVPGQGRGEQYF.

The CDR3 is CASGRDRSYEQYF. In DNA, the CDR3 is TGTGCCAGCGGGAGGGACAGGAGCTACGAGCAGTACTTC. The rearrangement links TRBV6-1 to TRBJ2-7; TRBD1 might be the D (8 bases). The CDR3 spans 13 residues. V lost 8 bases and J lost 3, with 14 bases in between. Looked up from germline, CDR1 is MNHNS and CDR2 is SASEGT.

The chain couples TRBV5-5 to TRBJ2-3; 8 bases line up with TRBD2. Germline lookup yields CDR1 SGHKS and CDR2 YYEKEE (reference sequence). The junction had 6 bases not matched to a gene; V was cut back by 1 base and J by 2 bases. The CDR3 sequence is 16 residues long. CDR3 in DNA: TGTGCCAGCAGCTTGCAAAAGACTAGCGACACAGATACGCAGTATTTT. It translates to CASSLQKTSDTDTQYF.

This clonotype was seen a handful of times. The chain joins TRBV9 to TRBJ1-6, with D uncertain. V was pared by 4 bases and J by 5 bases, with 7 bases between. The CDR3 is 13 residues long. Germline CDR1 reads SGDLS; CDR2 reads YYNGEE. CDR3 in amino acids: CASSPRDNSPLHF. The CDR3 bases are TGTGCCAGCAGCCCCCGGGATAATTCACCCCTCCACTTT.

This clonotype turned up a few times. V gene TRBV29-1 combines with J gene TRBJ2-7, with TRBD2 matching over 8 bases. The CDR3 is made up of 16 amino acids. V shed 7 bases, J shed 3 bases, and the junction held 17 bases outside the gene matches. CDR1 SQVTM and CDR2 ANQGSEA come from the germline V gene. In nucleotides, the CDR3 is TGCAGCGCCACAGCGGGAGTTAGTGAAGGGAACTACGAGCAGTACTTC. Translation: CSATAGVSEGNYEQYF.

This clonotype was counted only a few times. The chain joins TRBV11-2 to TRBJ2-3; D is perhaps TRBD2 (6 bases). The germline CDR1 and CDR2 sequences are SGHAT and FQNNGV. The CDR3 runs 15 residues. Between the trimmed V and J ends, which lost 1 base and 6 bases, there was a span of 14 bases. Here the CDR3 reads CASSLAGDSGDTQYF. As DNA, the CDR3 is TGTGCCAGCAGCTTAGCTGGGGACTCAGGGGATACGCAGTATTTT.

This clonotype was seen only a few times. This chain uses TRBV10-2 with TRBJ2-3; tentatively, D is TRBD1 (5 bases). There are 10 residues in the CDR3. V lost 6 bases to trimming and J lost 9 bases, with 7 bases between them. The V gene's germline CDR1 is WSHSY and CDR2 SAAADI. CDR3 in DNA: TGCGCCAGCAGCTCAGGGACGCAGTATTTT. Amino acids: CASSSGTQYF.

The rearrangement joins TRBV29-1 to TRBJ1-4; no definite D call. CDR3 length: 11 residues. The V gene lost 4 bases and the J gene lost 7 bases, with 7 bases spanning the gap. CDR1 is SQVTM, CDR2 ANQGSEA, per germline. CDR3 loop: CSVVRSEKLFF. Written as DNA, the CDR3 is TGCAGCGTTGTCAGGTCTGAAAAACTGTTTTTT.

Note on this clonotype: At one of its ends the junction is not consistent with the germline gene, which may arise from a read error. The CDR3 reads CASSSGAAANEQLF. The CDR3 bases are TGTGCCAGCAGTTCAGGAGCGGCAGCCAATGAGCAGCTCTTC. The chain joins TRBV6-2 or TRBV6-3 to TRBJ2-1; possible D gene TRBD2, 5 bases. The CDR3 covers 14 residues. In germline, CDR1 is MNHEY, CDR2 SVGEGT.